The next 24 T cell receptor beta chains were all read from a single sample in a study of blood T cell repertoires in COVID-19. Assay used: immunoSEQ multiplex PCR; TCRdb lists only in-frame clones, some missing. The sample has 20,000 to 30,000 clones; around 90% are singletons. Specimen: peripheral blood. These receptors all come from an older man with acute or convalescent COVID-19.

The V and J genes are TRBV11-2 and TRBJ2-1, with 9 bases identical to TRBD2. The CDR3 is made up of 14 amino acids. V dropped 5 bases and J dropped 7; count of bases not matched to a gene: 6. Germline values: CDR1 SGHAT, CDR2 FQNNGV. CDR3 sequence: CASSPGLAWNEQFF. Written as DNA, the CDR3 is TGTGCCAGCAGCCCCGGACTAGCGTGGAATGAGCAGTTCTTC.

The gene calls are TRBV7-2 and TRBJ1-4; 11 bases fit TRBD1. J was trimmed by 7 bases and V by 5 bases; bases with no gene match: 9. Germline V gives CDR1 SGHTA, CDR2 FQGNSA. The CDR3 is 16 amino acids. CDR3 amino acids: CASSPGTGGRTEKLFF. The CDR3 bases are TGTGCCAGCAGCCCCGGGACAGGGGGACGGACTGAAAAACTGTTTTTT.

The genes are TRBV7-2 and TRBJ2-3, with TRBD2 matching over 11 bases. The CDR3 consists of 17 residues. V lost 4 bases, J lost 4 bases, and 10 bases stayed unmatched. Germline values: CDR1 SGHTA, CDR2 FQGNSA. CDR3 bases: TGTGCCAGCAGCTCCATATCTAGCGGGAGGCGGGCAGATACGCAGTATTTT. This translates into CASSSISSGRRADTQYF.

CDR3 in DNA: TGTGCCAGTCTAGGACAGGTAGTTTCACCCCTCCACTTT. Translation gives CASLGQVVSPLHF. The rearrangement uses TRBV28 and TRBJ1-6; 7 bases agree with TRBD1. This CDR3 region has 13 residues. Germline V gene lookup returns CDR1 MDHEN and CDR2 SYDVKM. V dropped 9 bases and J dropped 9; count of bases not matched to a gene: 8. Combining the CDR3 with reference TRBV28 and TRBJ1-6 gives the whole variable domain DVKVTQSSRYLVKRTGEKVFLECVQDMDHENMFWYRQDPGLGLRLIYFSYDVKMKEKGDIPEGYSVSREKKERFSLILESASTNQTSMYLCASLGQVVSPLHFGNGTRLTVT.

The chain links TRBV27 to TRBJ1-5; D is ambiguous. Trimming left V 3 bases short and J 7 bases short, with 10 bases between. The CDR3 spans 13 residues. Germline V gene lookup returns CDR1 MNHEY and CDR2 SMNVEV (reference sequence). In DNA form, the CDR3 reads TGTGCCAGCAGTTTCGAGGGTCAACAGCCCCAGCATTTT. As protein: CASSFEGQQPQHF.

The V gene is TRBV19, the J gene TRBJ2-1; 8 bases match TRBD1. The CDR3 is made up of 12 amino acids. Germline V gene lookup returns CDR1 LNHDA and CDR2 SQIVND (reference sequence). V shed 6 bases, J shed 9 bases, and the junction held 4 bases outside the gene matches. The CDR3 loop is CASRFGQGEQFF. CDR3 DNA: TGTGCCAGTAGATTCGGACAGGGTGAGCAGTTCTTC.

J is TRBJ2-2 and V is TRBV5-4; TRBD2 matches at 11 bases. The CDR3 totals 15 residues. Trimming removed 5 bases from V and 3 bases from J; junction bases left unmatched: 3. Germline V gene lookup returns CDR1 SGHNT and CDR2 YYREEE (reference sequence). The CDR3 coding sequence is TGTGCCAGCAGTCCGACTAGCGGGGACACCGGGGAGCTGTTTTTT. It yields the protein CASSPTSGDTGELFF.

The chain employs TRBV2 and TRBJ2-2, with D possibly TRBD1 on 6 matching bases. Germline-derived CDR1 and CDR2 are SNHLY and FYNNEI. This CDR3 spans 13 amino acids. The ends were cut back, 5 bases at V and 6 bases at J, with 10 bases in the middle. CDR3 in DNA: TGTGCCAGCAGTACACAGGGAGCCGGGGAGCTGTTTTTT. Its translation is CASSTQGAGELFF.

J is TRBJ1-5 and V is TRBV7-9; tentative D call: TRBD1 (5 bases). This CDR3 is 14 amino acids long. Between the trimmed V and J ends, which lost 2 bases and 5 bases, there was a span of 10 bases. CDR1 is SEHNR, CDR2 FQNEAQ, per germline (reference sequence). CDR3 in amino acids: CASSLLGPYQPQHF. CDR3 in DNA: TGTGCCAGCAGCTTATTGGGGCCCTATCAGCCCCAGCATTTT.

The J gene is TRBJ1-5, the V gene TRBV9, with 7 bases matching TRBD1. This CDR3 region has 14 residues. Looked up from germline, CDR1 is SGDLS and CDR2 is YYNGEE. Trimming at V came to 3 bases and at J to 6 bases, leaving 6 bases not matched to a gene. The CDR3 coding sequence is TGTGCCAGCAGCGAACAGGGGAGTGGTCAGCCCCAGCATTTT. Protein: CASSEQGSGQPQHF.

Sample share makes this clone medium-sized (0.01 to 0.1%). This sequence joins TRBV5-4 and TRBJ1-3, with TRBD1 as a possible D gene (5 bases). V was trimmed by 5 bases and J by 0 bases, leaving 18 bases between them. Germline V gives CDR1 SGHNT, CDR2 YYREEE (reference sequence). The CDR3 has 17 amino acids. The CDR3 bases are TGTGCCAGCAGAGCCCGGGCGGCAAGGGGCTCTGGAAACACCATATATTTT. Residues: CASRARAARGSGNTIYF.

This sequence joins TRBV5-4 and TRBJ2-1; 9 bases are a match to TRBD2. Germline CDR1 reads SGHNT; CDR2 reads YYREEE (reference sequence). CDR3 length: 15 residues. After removal of 3 bases from V and 12 bases from J, the junction contained 13 bases not matched to a gene. The CDR3 sequence: CASSSRRREGSGQFF. The CDR3 DNA is TGTGCCAGCAGCTCAAGACGGCGGGAGGGCTCGGGGCAGTTCTTC.

In this sample, this clone turned up once. V gene TRBV7-9 combines with J gene TRBJ1-5, with D unresolved. The CDR3 sequence is 13 residues long. CDR1 SEHNR and CDR2 FQNEAQ come from the germline V gene (reference sequence). Trimming cost V 2 bases and J 0 bases, with 2 bases left between them. CDR3 nucleotides: TGTGCCAGCAGCTTACTTAGCAATCAGCCCCAGCATTTT. Amino acid sequence: CASSLLSNQPQHF.

This clone was seen once. This chain connects TRBV5-1 to TRBJ2-1; 16 nucleotides match TRBD2. The CDR3 spans 15 residues. Germline-derived CDR1 and CDR2 are SGHRS and YFSETQ. V shed 3 bases and J 9 bases; nucleotides not matched to a gene: 3. The CDR3 sequence: CASSSGTSGRVEQFF. The DNA for the CDR3 is TGCGCCAGCAGCTCAGGGACTAGCGGGAGGGTTGAGCAGTTCTTC.

The DNA of the CDR3 is TGTGCCGGGCCAGTCCTCCTACCTATGAACACTGAAGCTTTCTTT. It translates to CAGPVLLPMNTEAFF. The chain has TRBV2 and TRBJ1-1; no clear D gene. Trimming removed 11 bases at V and 0 bases at J, with 19 bases between. Germline CDR1 reads SNHLY; CDR2 reads FYNNEI. The CDR3 contains 15 residues.

Written as DNA, the CDR3 is TGTGCCAGCTCAGGGACAGGGGGTGCCTACGAGCAGTACTTC. This sequence encodes CASSGTGGAYEQYF. This chain links TRBV5-4 with TRBJ2-7; TRBD1 matches 11 bases. The CDR3 runs 14 residues. V shed 7 bases, J shed 2 bases, and the junction held 5 bases outside the gene matches. The germline V gene has CDR1 SGHNT and CDR2 YYREEE (reference sequence). Full variable domain (outside the CDR3, taken from reference TRBV5-4 and TRBJ2-7): ETGVTQSPTHLIKTRGQQVTLRCSSQSGHNTVSWYQQALGQGPQFIFQYYREEENGRGNFPPRFSGLQFPNYSSELNVNALELDDSALYLCASSGTGGAYEQYFGPGTRLTVT.

This clone showed up just once. The J gene is TRBJ1-1, the V gene TRBV7-2; D uncertain. Germline V gives CDR1 SGHTA, CDR2 FQGNSA. V gave up 6 bases and J gave up 0 bases, with 8 bases separating them. CDR3 length: 13 residues. CDR3 protein: CASSPGLNTEAFF. For the CDR3, the DNA is TGTGCCAGCAGTCCTGGGCTGAACACTGAAGCTTTCTTT.

This clone was observed a single time. This chain uses TRBV5-5 with TRBJ1-6; 10 bases align to TRBD1. The CDR3 sequence is 17 residues long. Germline lookup yields CDR1 SGHKS and CDR2 YYEKEE (reference sequence). With V trimmed by 0 bases and J by 9 bases, 9 bases remained unmatched. The CDR3 DNA reads TGTGCCAGCAGCTTGGGGCCGACAGGGGGCGCAGCTTCACCCCTCCACTTT. Amino acids: CASSLGPTGGAASPLHF.

The chain joins TRBV5-1 to TRBJ1-2, with D tentatively TRBD1 (5 bases). Trimming stripped 2 bases from V and 2 bases from J, with 7 bases between. Germline values: CDR1 SGHRS, CDR2 YFSETQ. CDR3 size: 13 residues. The CDR3 coding sequence is TGCGCCAGCAGCTTTGACAGAAACTATGGCTACACCTTC. Protein product: CASSFDRNYGYTF.

Only one count was recorded for this clone. The chain is built from TRBV11-3 and TRBJ1-2; 8 bases fit TRBD1. Germline V gene sequence: CDR1 SGHNT, CDR2 YENEEA. V gave up 7 bases and J gave up 8 bases; unmatched junction bases: 9. The CDR3 consists of 13 residues. CDR3 protein: CASTDRGPPGYTF. The DNA of the CDR3 is TGTGCCAGCACTGACAGGGGCCCCCCCGGCTACACCTTC.

The gene calls are TRBV28 and TRBJ1-5; tentative D call: TRBD1 (5 bases). There are 14 residues in the CDR3. CDR1 and CDR2 (germline): MDHEN, SYDVKM. The V end was cut by 6 bases, the J end by 3 bases, with 12 bases between. The CDR3: CASSQGLINQPQHF. The DNA of the CDR3 is TGTGCCAGCAGCCAGGGACTGATCAATCAGCCCCAGCATTTT.

The chain combines TRBV5-6 with TRBJ1-2; 7 bases fit TRBD1. The CDR3 has 13 amino acids. Germline V gene sequence: CDR1 SGHDT, CDR2 YYEEEE. The junction had 1 base not matched to a gene; V was cut back by 4 bases and J by 1 base. CDR3 amino acids: CASSRDSNYGYTF. CDR3 nucleotides: TGTGCCAGCAGCCGGGACAGTAACTATGGCTACACCTTC.

This sequence joins TRBV19 and TRBJ2-1; 8 bases line up with TRBD2. The CDR3 has 15 residues. Trimming took 6 bases from V and 4 from J; bases not matched to a gene: 8. Looked up from germline, CDR1 is LNHDA and CDR2 is SQIVND (reference sequence). CDR3 sequence: CASSIGTRTYNEQFF. The CDR3 DNA reads TGTGCCAGTAGCATCGGGACTAGGACTTACAATGAGCAGTTCTTC.

The count of this clone is one. The V call is TRBV3-1 (or the pseudogene TRBV3-2), the J call TRBJ2-7, with TRBD2 matching over 8 bases. V was clipped by 7 bases and J by 3 bases; unmatched bases: 8. The CDR3 sequence is 14 residues long. Germline-derived CDR1 and CDR2 are LGHDT and YNNKEL (reference sequence). In DNA, the CDR3 is TGTGCCAGCACCCTCAGCGGGAGCAGCTACGAGCAGTACTTC. It yields the protein CASTLSGSSYEQYF.